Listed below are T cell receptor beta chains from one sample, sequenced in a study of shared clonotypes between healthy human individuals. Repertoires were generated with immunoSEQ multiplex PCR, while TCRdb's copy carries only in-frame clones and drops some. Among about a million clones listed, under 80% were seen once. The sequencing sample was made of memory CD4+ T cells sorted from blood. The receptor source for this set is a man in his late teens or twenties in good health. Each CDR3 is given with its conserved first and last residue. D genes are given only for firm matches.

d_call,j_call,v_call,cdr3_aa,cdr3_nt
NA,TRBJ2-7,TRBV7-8,CASSFRSGTTYEQYF,TGTGCCAGCAGCTTTAGAAGCGGTACAACCTACGAGCAGTACTTC
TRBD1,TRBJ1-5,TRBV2,CASRADRGPQPQHF,TGTGCCAGCAGAGCAGACAGGGGGCCTCAGCCCCAGCATTTT
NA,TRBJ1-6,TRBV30,CAWDRRSGQYNSPLHF,TGTGCCTGGGATCGCCGTTCTGGACAGTATAATTCACCCCTCCACTTT
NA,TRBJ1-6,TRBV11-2,CASGGIGNSPLHF,TGTGCCAGCGGGGGCATCGGGAATTCACCCCTCCACTTT
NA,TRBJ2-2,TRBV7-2,CASSSSSGFITGELFF,TGTGCCAGCAGCTCATCATCGGGTTTTATCACCGGGGAGCTGTTTTTT
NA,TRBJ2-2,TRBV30,CAWLGTVNTGELFF,TGTGCCTGGCTTGGGACGGTCAACACCGGGGAGCTGTTTTTT
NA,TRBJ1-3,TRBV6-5,CASSLTSGNTIYF,TGTGCCAGCAGTTTAACCTCTGGAAACACCATATATTTT
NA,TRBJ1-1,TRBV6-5,CATHRNTEAFF,TGTGCCACCCACCGGAACACTGAAGCTTTCTTT
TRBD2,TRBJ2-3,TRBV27,CASSPGSGGSYTQYF,TGTGCCAGCAGTCCGGGAAGCGGGGGGTCTTATACGCAGTATTTT
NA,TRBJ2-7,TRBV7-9,CASSLLEGPYEQYF,TGTGCCAGCAGCCTATTGGAGGGACCCTACGAGCAGTACTTC
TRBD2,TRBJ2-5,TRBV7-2,CASSLGPAGMQETQYF,TGTGCCAGCAGCTTAGGGCCAGCGGGGATGCAAGAGACCCAGTACTTC
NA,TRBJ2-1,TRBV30,CAWGGGSVRPRGNEQFF,TGTGCCTGGGGTGGGGGGTCGGTTCGGCCCAGAGGGAATGAGCAGTTCTTC
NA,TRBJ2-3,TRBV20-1,CSARDSDTQYF,TGCAGTGCTAGAGATTCAGATACGCAGTATTTT
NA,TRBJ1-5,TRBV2,CASSRGENQPQHF,TGTGCCAGCAGTAGGGGGGAAAATCAGCCCCAGCATTTT
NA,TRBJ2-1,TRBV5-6,CASSFPLGLFIYNEQFF,TGTGCCAGCAGCTTCCCTCTAGGACTTTTCATCTACAATGAGCAGTTCTTC